Shown below are 9 T cell receptor beta chains from a single sample sequenced in a study of OX40 agonist ivuxolimab in advanced cancers. Generated by immunoSEQ multiplex PCR, the TCRdb table keeps only in-frame clones and is missing some. Among 100,000 or so clones listed, roughly nine tenths were seen once. The starting material was CD4+ or CD8+ T cells sorted from blood, obtained in a trial of the OX40 agonist ivuxolimab. These receptors were obtained from an adult with an advanced solid tumor such as melanoma, head and neck, liver or kidney cancer.

This clone was seen a few times. This rearrangement joins TRBV6-5 to TRBJ2-5; D might be TRBD2 (7 bases). This CDR3 comprises 14 residues. Germline V CDR1 and CDR2: MNHEY, SVGAGI. V was pared by 11 bases and J by 5 bases, with 21 bases between. The CDR3 loop is CAVRPEGRGETQYF. The CDR3, as DNA: TGTGCCGTTCGCCCAGAGGGGAGGGGGGAGACCCAGTACTTC.

Only a few counts were recorded for this clone. Other DNA variants within this sample encode the same CDR3. CDR3 sequence reads: CASSQRYEQYF. The CDR3, as DNA: TGTGCCAGCAGCCAGCGGTACGAGCAGTACTTC. V is TRBV28 and J is TRBJ2-7; possibly TRBD2 for D (5 bases). CDR3 size: 11 residues. Germline assignment: CDR1 MDHEN and CDR2 SYDVKM. Trimming took 6 bases from V and 4 from J, leaving 7 bases between them.

The chain combines TRBV5-8 with TRBJ2-1, with D uncertain. The V gene's germline CDR1 is SGHTS and CDR2 YDEGEE. This CDR3 is 12 amino acids long. Trimming removed 1 base at V and 5 bases at J, with 4 bases between. CDR3 residues: CASSLRHNEQFF. In DNA, the CDR3 is TGTGCCAGCAGCTTGCGCCACAATGAGCAGTTCTTC.

The V call is TRBV7-8, the J call TRBJ2-7; D ambiguous. Germline V gene sequence: CDR1 SGHVS, CDR2 FQNEAQ. Trimming removed 4 bases at V and 3 bases at J, with 7 bases between. The CDR3 has 12 amino acids. CDR3 in amino acids: CASSSNLYEQYF. The CDR3 bases are TGTGCCAGCAGCTCCAATCTCTACGAGCAGTACTTC.

The chain employs TRBV6-5 and TRBJ1-1; D is undetermined. The CDR3 is 15 residues long. The V gene's germline CDR1 is MNHEY and CDR2 SVGAGI. The V gene lost 0 bases and the J gene lost 0 bases, with 8 bases spanning the gap. CDR3 nucleotide sequence: TGTGCCAGCAGTTACTCGACCAGTATGAACACTGAAGCTTTCTTT. Protein: CASSYSTSMNTEAFF.

This CDR3 is CASSSTPTVFGYTF. The CDR3 region has the DNA TGTGCCAGCAGTTCAACCCCGACAGTTTTTGGCTACACCTTC. J is TRBJ1-2 and V is TRBV28; maybe TRBD1 (5 bases). CDR1 is MDHEN and CDR2 is SYDVKM in the germline V gene. Between the trimmed V and J ends, which lost 4 bases and 7 bases, there was a span of 16 bases. This CDR3 has 14 amino acids.

V gene TRBV11-3 combines with J gene TRBJ2-3; D may correspond to TRBD1 or TRBD2 (5 bases each). V was shortened by 4 bases and J by 6 bases, with 14 bases between the two germline ends. The CDR3 contains 14 residues. CDR1 and CDR2 (germline): SGHNT, YENEEA. CDR3 bases: TGTGCCAGCAGCTCTCAGGGTGAGGGGGATACGCAGTATTTT. Its protein product is CASSSQGEGDTQYF. The full variable domain, with the rest looked up from reference TRBV11-3 and TRBJ2-3, is EAGVVQSPRYKIIEKKQPVAFWCNPISGHNTLYWYLQNLGQGPELLIRYENEEAVDDSQLPKDRFSAERLKGVDSTLKIQPAELGDSAVYLCASSSQGEGDTQYFGPGTRLTVL.

The V and J genes are TRBV19 and TRBJ1-3; no reliable D call. V was pared by 4 bases and J by 0 bases, with 10 bases between. CDR3 length: 15 amino acids. CDR1 is LNHDA, CDR2 SQIVND, per germline (reference sequence). The CDR3 loop is CASSKRQSSGNTIYF. In DNA, the CDR3 is TGTGCCAGTAGTAAGCGGCAGAGCTCTGGAAACACCATATATTTT.

The gene calls are TRBV11-2 and TRBJ1-5; D gene uncertain. This CDR3 has 13 residues. V shed 4 bases and J shed 3 bases, with 7 bases lying between them. Looked up from germline, CDR1 is SGHAT and CDR2 is FQNNGV. The CDR3 spells CASSSNYNQPQHF. DNA of the CDR3: TGTGCCAGCAGCTCCAACTACAATCAGCCCCAGCATTTT.